This T cell receptor beta chain was observed in a study of beta chain features in type 1 diabetes. Investigators reverse transcribed all isolated RNA, so they sequenced expressed TCRB transcripts. Naive, central memory and regulatory T cell samples came to a mean of approximately 3.6 million reads. The table came from immunoSEQ multiplex PCR; TCRdb's copy has only in-frame clones and leaves some out. The sample includes some 400,000 clones, approximately 16% of them seen just once. CDR3 length: 15 amino acids. Trimming cost V 4 bases and J 4 bases; bases outside gene matches: 9. The germline gives CDR1 SQVTM, CDR2 ANQGSEA.

The sequenced sample consisted of naive CD4+ T cells from blood. The chain uses TRBV29-1 and TRBJ2-5, with 10 bases lining up with TRBD2. The clonotype was recovered from a woman in her late teens or twenties in good health. This CDR3 is CSVVILAGERETQYF. The DNA of the CDR3 is TGCAGCGTTGTGATCCTAGCGGGAGAGAGAGAGACCCAGTACTTC.